The 20 T cell receptor beta chains below all came from one sample that was sequenced in a study of radiotherapy plus CTLA-4 blockade in lung cancer listed by TCRdb under 2018. The receptor library was made with the immunoSEQ multiplex PCR assay. TCRdb obtained this table from immuneACCESS and retained in-frame rearrangements with V and J assigned. These tables miss some clones; where compared with another copy, unresolved V genes account for less than half of the shortfall, and the remainder is unexplained. The sample data list 90,000 to 100,000 clones, and roughly 80% of these were observed just once. The ten biggest clones cover 25% of the sample. Specimen: peripheral blood, collected from a patient treated with radiotherapy plus ipilimumab. The receptors shown here come from a human donor with non-small cell lung cancer that progressed on radiotherapy plus ipilimumab.

V gene TRBV2 combines with J gene TRBJ1-2; 7 nucleotides line up with TRBD1. CDR3 size: 15 residues. V lost 5 bases and J lost 1; bases outside the gene matches: 7. CDR1 SNHLY and CDR2 FYNNEI come from the germline V gene. CDR3 sequence: CASSPDRTVNYGYTF. Written as DNA, the CDR3 is TGTGCCAGCAGTCCGGACAGGACCGTTAACTATGGCTACACCTTC.

The CDR3 loop reads CASSLSLGVNTEAFF. Written as DNA, the CDR3 is TGTGCCAGCAGCTTGTCGTTGGGGGTGAACACTGAAGCTTTCTTT. The chain joins TRBV5-5 to TRBJ1-1; TRBD1 might be the D (5 bases). The CDR3 consists of 15 residues. Germline V gene lookup returns CDR1 SGHKS and CDR2 YYEKEE (reference sequence). The germline V and J ends were trimmed by 1 base and 0 bases, with 10 bases remaining between them.

This chain uses TRBV19 with TRBJ2-7; 10 bases match TRBD2. This CDR3 comprises 15 residues. V was clipped by 6 bases and J by 3 bases; unmatched bases: 8. Looked up from germline, CDR1 is LNHDA and CDR2 is SQIVND (reference sequence). This CDR3 is CASSEGLALLYEQYF. The CDR3 nucleotides read TGTGCCAGTAGCGAGGGACTAGCGCTACTCTACGAGCAGTACTTC.

The chain joins TRBV28 to TRBJ1-1; a weak D match, TRBD1 (5 bases). This CDR3 has 17 residues. V lost 2 bases, J lost 1 base, and 17 bases lay in between. Germline V lookup: CDR1 MDHEN, CDR2 SYDVKM. The CDR3 DNA follows: TGTGCCAGCAGTTTAGGGGGGTCGGACCATGGGAACACTGAAGCTTTCTTT. Its protein product is CASSLGGSDHGNTEAFF.

V gene TRBV4-1 combines with J gene TRBJ2-1, with 13 bases aligning to TRBD2. Germline V CDR1 and CDR2: MGHRA, YSYEKL. The CDR3 length is 15 residues. The trim removed 4 bases at V and 9 bases at J, leaving 6 bases unmatched. CDR3 protein: CASSLGLAGVGEQFF. The DNA of the CDR3 is TGCGCCAGCAGCCTAGGACTAGCGGGAGTGGGTGAGCAGTTCTTC.

The rearrangement uses TRBV5-6 and TRBJ1-1, with D perhaps matching TRBD1 (5 bases). Germline V gene data show CDR1 as SGHDT and CDR2 as YYEEEE. V was pared by 2 bases and J by 0 bases, with 17 bases between. CDR3 length: 17 amino acids. The CDR3 DNA reads TGTGCCAGCAGCTTATTCTGGGGCTTCAATATGAACACTGAAGCTTTCTTT. Translating it yields CASSLFWGFNMNTEAFF.

The chain recombines TRBV10-3 with TRBJ1-2; D perhaps matches TRBD1 (5 bases). This CDR3 is built from 13 residues. V lost 11 bases, J lost 4 bases, and 17 bases lay in between. Germline V lookup: CDR1 ENHRY, CDR2 SYGVKD. The CDR3 DNA sequence: TGTGCCTCAACCGGGACGGAGACCTATGGCTACACCTTC. Its translation: CASTGTETYGYTF.

The rearrangement joins TRBV2 to TRBJ2-1; D possibly corresponds to TRBD1 (6 bases). The length of the CDR3 is 15 residues. V lost 3 bases, J lost 0 bases, and 9 bases lay in between. The germline V gene has CDR1 SNHLY and CDR2 FYNNEI. CDR3 amino acids: CASSDRGNSYNEQFF. CDR3 bases: TGTGCCAGCAGTGACAGGGGTAACTCCTACAATGAGCAGTTCTTC.

The V and J genes are TRBV7-9 and TRBJ2-1; TRBD2 matches 10 bases. The V gene end was trimmed by 1 base and the J gene end by 5 bases; junction bases not matched to a gene: 8. The length of the CDR3 is 17 residues. Per the germline V gene, CDR1 is SEHNR and CDR2 is FQNEAQ (reference sequence). The CDR3 here is CASSLVLAGVVNNEQFF. The CDR3 DNA follows: TGTGCCAGCAGCTTAGTCCTAGCGGGAGTAGTCAACAATGAGCAGTTCTTC.

The genes are TRBV11-2 and TRBJ1-2; the D is unclear. The CDR3 consists of 12 residues. The V gene lost 3 bases and the J gene lost 4 bases, with 6 bases spanning the gap. CDR1 is SGHAT and CDR2 is FQNNGV in the germline V gene. The CDR3 DNA is TGTGCCAGCAGCTTTAGTCCCTATGGCTACACCTTC. Its protein product is CASSFSPYGYTF.

V gene TRBV5-1 combines with J gene TRBJ2-3; D is ambiguous. The CDR3 covers 15 residues. CDR1 and CDR2 from the germline V gene are SGHRS and YFSETQ. V lost 4 bases, J lost 2 bases, and 14 bases lay in between. The CDR3 sequence: CASSQSWGNTDTQYF. CDR3 in DNA: TGCGCCAGCAGCCAATCCTGGGGTAACACAGATACGCAGTATTTT.

The genes are TRBV25-1 and TRBJ2-1, with D perhaps matching TRBD2 (5 bases). There are 13 residues in the CDR3. Germline V CDR1 and CDR2: MGHDK, SYGVNS. V was clipped by 5 bases and J by 6 bases, with 11 bases between them. CDR3 sequence reads: CASSIRDFNEQFF. The CDR3 nucleotides read TGTGCCAGCAGTATTCGGGATTTCAATGAGCAGTTCTTC.

On this clone itself: The sample holds other DNA sequences that translate to the same CDR3. The gene calls are TRBV5-6 and TRBJ2-1; 9 nucleotides line up with TRBD1. Germline CDR1 and CDR2: SGHDT and YYEEEE. The junction had 8 bases not matched to a gene; V was cut back by 3 bases and J by 4 bases. This CDR3 comprises 16 residues. Here the CDR3 reads CASSSELDRGYNEQFF. CDR3 in DNA: TGTGCCAGCAGCTCGGAGTTGGACAGGGGATACAATGAGCAGTTCTTC.

This clone was recorded only once. The V gene is TRBV30, the J gene TRBJ2-2; 7 bases align to TRBD2. With 5 bases clipped from V and 1 base from J, the junction kept 1 base outside the gene matches. In germline, CDR1 is GTSNPN, CDR2 SVGIG (reference sequence). CDR3 size: 13 residues. The CDR3 sequence: CAWSSGNTGELFF. In nucleotides, the CDR3 is TGTGCCTGGTCTAGCGGGAACACCGGGGAGCTGTTTTTT.

The chain is built from TRBV11-1 and TRBJ2-1, with TRBD1 matching 9 bases. V shed 4 bases, J shed 8 bases, and the junction held 9 bases outside the gene matches. This CDR3 has 15 residues. The germline V gene has CDR1 SGHAT and CDR2 FQDESV (reference sequence). The CDR3 loop reads CASSSPGQGSDEQFF. DNA for the CDR3: TGTGCCAGCAGCTCCCCGGGACAGGGTTCCGATGAGCAGTTCTTC.

The chain uses TRBV4-1 and TRBJ2-1; tentatively, D is TRBD1 or TRBD2 (5 bases each). There are 13 residues in the CDR3. V lost 1 base, J lost 8 bases, and 9 bases lay in between. Germline V lookup: CDR1 MGHRA, CDR2 YSYEKL. The chain's CDR3 is CASSQVWDHEQFF. CDR3 in DNA: TGCGCCAGCAGCCAAGTGTGGGACCATGAGCAGTTCTTC.

The chain is built from TRBV2 and TRBJ2-3; the D gene is possibly TRBD2 (5 bases). The CDR3 runs 13 residues. The germline CDR1 and CDR2 sequences are SNHLY and FYNNEI. The V and J ends lost 8 bases and 0 bases respectively, with 9 bases between them. The DNA of the CDR3 is TGTGCCAGCTACCAGCGGAGCACAGATACGCAGTATTTT. Amino acid sequence: CASYQRSTDTQYF. Together with reference TRBV2 and TRBJ2-3, the CDR3 gives the full variable domain: EPEVTQTPSHQVTQMGQEVILRCVPISNHLYFYWYRQILGQKVEFLVSFYNNEISEKSEIFDDQFSVERPDGSNFTLKIRSTKLEDSAMYFCASYQRSTDTQYFGPGTRLTVL.

This chain joins TRBV5-1 and TRBJ2-3, with 9 bases lining up with TRBD2. Germline V gene sequence: CDR1 SGHRS, CDR2 YFSETQ. V lost 2 bases, J lost 0 bases, and 4 bases stayed unmatched. The CDR3 has 16 residues. The CDR3 spells CASSFRLAESTDTQYF. CDR3 nucleotide sequence: TGCGCCAGCAGCTTCCGACTAGCGGAAAGCACAGATACGCAGTATTTT.

The V and J genes are TRBV11-2 and TRBJ2-5; TRBD2 matches 9 bases. Germline V gene data show CDR1 as SGHAT and CDR2 as FQNNGV. The CDR3 runs 16 residues. Trimming cost V 10 bases and J 1 base; bases outside gene matches: 13. CDR3 loop: CATRLAATLSQETQYF. DNA of the CDR3: TGTGCCACCAGACTAGCGGCAACCCTGAGCCAAGAGACCCAGTACTTC.

V gene TRBV28 combines with J gene TRBJ2-1; D is uncertain. Looked up from germline, CDR1 is MDHEN and CDR2 is SYDVKM. CDR3 length: 10 amino acids. The germline V and J ends were trimmed by 6 bases and 10 bases, with 7 bases remaining between them. This CDR3 is CASSQQEQFF. In DNA form, the CDR3 reads TGTGCCAGCAGCCAACAAGAGCAGTTCTTC. Supplemented by reference TRBV28 and TRBJ2-1, the full variable domain reads DVKVTQSSRYLVKRTGEKVFLECVQDMDHENMFWYRQDPGLGLRLIYFSYDVKMKEKGDIPEGYSVSREKKERFSLILESASTNQTSMYLCASSQQEQFFGPGTRLTVL.